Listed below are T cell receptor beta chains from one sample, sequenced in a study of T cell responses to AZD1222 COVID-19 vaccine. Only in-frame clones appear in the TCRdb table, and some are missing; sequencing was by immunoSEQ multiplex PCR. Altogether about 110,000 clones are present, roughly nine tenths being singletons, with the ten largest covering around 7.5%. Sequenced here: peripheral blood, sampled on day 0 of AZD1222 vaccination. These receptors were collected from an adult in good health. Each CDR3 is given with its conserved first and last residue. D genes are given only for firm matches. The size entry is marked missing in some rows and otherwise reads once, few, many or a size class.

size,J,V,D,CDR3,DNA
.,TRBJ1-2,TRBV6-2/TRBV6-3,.,CASSYSGGYGYTF,TGTGCCAGCAGTTACTCGGGAGGGTATGGCTACACCTTC
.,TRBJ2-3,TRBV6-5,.,CASSYDPERGTDTQYF,TGTGCCAGCAGTTACGACCCCGAACGAGGCACAGATACGCAGTATTTT
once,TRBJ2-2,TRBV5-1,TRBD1,CASSFGQATTGELFF,TGCGCCAGCAGCTTCGGACAGGCAACCACCGGGGAGCTGTTTTTT
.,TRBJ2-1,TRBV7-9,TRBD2,CASSPTSGESSYNEQFF,TGTGCCAGCAGCCCGACTAGCGGGGAGAGCTCCTACAATGAGCAGTTCTTC
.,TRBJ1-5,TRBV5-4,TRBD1,CASLTYRGGQPQHF,TGTGCCAGCCTAACTTACAGGGGCGGTCAGCCCCAGCATTTT
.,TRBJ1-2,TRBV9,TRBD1,CASSLIGGGSFFRNYGYTF,TGTGCCAGCAGCCTCATTGGAGGGGGCTCGTTCTTTCGAAACTATGGCTACACCTTC
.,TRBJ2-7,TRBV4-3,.,CASSQDRVRYEQYF,TGCGCCAGCAGCCAAGATCGTGTGAGGTACGAGCAGTACTTC
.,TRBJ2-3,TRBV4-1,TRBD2,CASSQSSGPGTDTQYF,TGCGCCAGCAGCCAATCTAGCGGCCCTGGCACAGATACGCAGTATTTT
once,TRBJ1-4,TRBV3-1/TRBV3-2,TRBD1,CASSQQGAREKLFF,TGTGCCAGCAGCCAACAGGGGGCTCGTGAAAAACTGTTTTTT
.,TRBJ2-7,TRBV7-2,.,CASSFRTVYEQYF,TGTGCCAGCAGCTTTCGGACGGTCTACGAGCAGTACTTC
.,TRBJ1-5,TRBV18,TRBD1,CASSPGTGSGQPQHF,TGTGCCAGCTCACCCGGGACAGGGTCTGGTCAGCCCCAGCATTTT
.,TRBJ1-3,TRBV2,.,CASSGDIPGNTIYF,TGTGCCAGCAGTGGGGACATTCCTGGAAACACCATATATTTT
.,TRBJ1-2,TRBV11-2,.,CASSPGGAFYGYTF,TGTGCCAGCAGCCCTGGCGGGGCCTTCTATGGCTACACCTTC
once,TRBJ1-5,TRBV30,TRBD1,CAWSVGQGNQPQHF,TGTGCCTGGAGTGTCGGACAGGGCAATCAGCCCCAGCATTTT
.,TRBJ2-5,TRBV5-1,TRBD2,CASSLMGGGQETQYF,TGCGCCAGCAGCTTGATGGGCGGGGGCCAAGAGACCCAGTACTTC
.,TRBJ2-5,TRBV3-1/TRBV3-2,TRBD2,CASSQVLAGVETQYF,TGTGCCAGCAGCCAAGTACTAGCGGGGGTAGAGACCCAGTACTTC
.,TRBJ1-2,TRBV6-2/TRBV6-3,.,CASSYGIYGYTF,TGTGCCAGCAGTTACGGGATATATGGCTACACCTTC
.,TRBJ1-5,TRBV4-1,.,CASSQEGRGQQPQHF,TGCGCCAGCAGCCAAGAGGGCAGGGGCCAGCAGCCCCAGCATTTT
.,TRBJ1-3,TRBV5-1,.,CASSLEVGNTIYF,TGCGCCAGCAGCTTGGAAGTAGGAAACACCATATATTTT
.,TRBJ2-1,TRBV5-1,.,CASSIQRADNEQFF,TGCGCCAGCAGCATTCAACGGGCCGACAATGAGCAGTTCTTC
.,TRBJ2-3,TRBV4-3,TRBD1,CASSQAKGAGTQYF,TGCGCCAGCAGCCAAGCGAAGGGGGCGGGTACGCAGTATTTT
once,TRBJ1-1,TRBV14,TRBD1,CASSQARDRGAGTEAFF,TGTGCCAGCAGCCAAGCCCGGGACAGGGGAGCGGGCACTGAAGCTTTCTTT
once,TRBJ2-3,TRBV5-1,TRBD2,CASSLALAGGSDTQYF,TGCGCCAGCAGCTTGGCCCTCGCGGGGGGGTCAGATACGCAGTATTTT
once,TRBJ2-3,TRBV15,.,CATSRGFTGGRDTQYF,TGTGCCACCAGCAGGGGCTTCACCGGCGGCAGAGATACGCAGTATTTT
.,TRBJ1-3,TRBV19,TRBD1,CASSIGDRAGNTIYF,TGTGCCAGTAGTATAGGTGACAGGGCTGGAAACACCATATATTTT
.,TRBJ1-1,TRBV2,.,CASSEFIRGNTEAFF,TGTGCCAGCAGTGAATTTATAAGAGGGAACACTGAAGCTTTCTTT
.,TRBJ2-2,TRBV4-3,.,CASSQTPGAGWAGELFF,TGCGCCAGCAGCCAGACCCCAGGTGCGGGGTGGGCCGGGGAGCTGTTTTTT
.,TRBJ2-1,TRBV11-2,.,CASSLPAQGFNEQFF,TGTGCCAGCAGCCTCCCTGCACAGGGCTTCAATGAGCAGTTCTTC
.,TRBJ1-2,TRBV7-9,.,CASSLAGGYGYTF,TGTGCCAGCAGCTTAGCGGGGGGCTATGGCTACACCTTC
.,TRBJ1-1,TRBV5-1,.,CASSLDVPQSAFF,TGCGCCAGCAGCTTGGATGTCCCCCAGTCGGCTTTCTTT
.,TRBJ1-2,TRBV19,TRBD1,CASSTGQGVYGYTF,TGTGCCAGTAGTACCGGACAGGGTGTCTATGGCTACACCTTC
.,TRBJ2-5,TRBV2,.,CASKAGRTWETQYF,TGTGCCAGCAAGGCAGGGAGGACATGGGAGACCCAGTACTTC
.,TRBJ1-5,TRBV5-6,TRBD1,CASSLGAGGGNQPQHF,TGTGCCAGCAGCTTGGGAGCAGGGGGTGGTAATCAGCCCCAGCATTTT
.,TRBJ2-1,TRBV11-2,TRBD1,CASSLDIGQGYNEQFF,TGTGCCAGCAGCTTAGATATAGGACAGGGGTACAATGAGCAGTTCTTC
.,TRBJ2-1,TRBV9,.,CASSPPPNQGSYNEQFF,TGTGCCAGCAGCCCTCCCCCCAACCAGGGGTCCTACAATGAGCAGTTCTTC
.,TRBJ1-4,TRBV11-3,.,CASSPSRGQGEKLFF,TGTGCCAGCAGCCCCTCACGGGGGCAGGGTGAAAAACTGTTTTTT
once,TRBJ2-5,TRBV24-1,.,CATSEASGDQETQYF,TGTGCCACCAGTGAGGCCAGCGGCGATCAAGAGACCCAGTACTTC
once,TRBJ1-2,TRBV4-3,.,CASSQDRAPYGYTF,TGCGCCAGCAGCCAAGATAGGGCACCCTATGGCTACACCTTC
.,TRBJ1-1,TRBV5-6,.,CASSPDGDYVPEAFF,TGTGCCAGCAGCCCTGACGGGGATTATGTCCCTGAAGCTTTCTTT
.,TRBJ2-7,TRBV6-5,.,CASSYGGGGAYEQYF,TGTGCCAGCAGTTACGGTGGGGGGGGCGCCTACGAGCAGTACTTC
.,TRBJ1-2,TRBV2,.,CASSEAPGVPGYTF,TGTGCCAGCAGTGAAGCTCCGGGAGTCCCCGGCTACACCTTC
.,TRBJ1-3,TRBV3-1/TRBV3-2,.,CASSQGSSGNTIYF,TGTGCCAGCAGCCAAGGGTCTTCTGGAAACACCATATATTTT
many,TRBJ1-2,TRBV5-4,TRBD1,CASSQTGQVYGYTF,TGTGCCAGCAGCCAAACTGGACAGGTCTATGGCTACACCTTC
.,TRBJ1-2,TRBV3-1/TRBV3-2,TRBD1,CASTRVQGLNYGYTF,TGTGCCAGCACTCGGGTACAGGGGCTAAACTATGGCTACACCTTC
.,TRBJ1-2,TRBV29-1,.,CSVQDNYGYTF,TGCAGCGTTCAAGATAACTATGGCTACACCTTC
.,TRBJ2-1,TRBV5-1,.,CASSSTRWEARISSYNEQFF,TGCGCCAGCAGTTCCACTAGGTGGGAGGCCCGAATTAGCTCCTACAATGAGCAGTTCTTC
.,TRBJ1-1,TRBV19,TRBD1,CASSSRTGNTEAFF,TGTGCCAGTAGTTCACGGACAGGGAACACTGAAGCTTTCTTT
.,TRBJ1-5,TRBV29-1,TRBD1,CSVRGQANQPQHF,TGCAGCGTACGCGGACAGGCAAATCAGCCCCAGCATTTT
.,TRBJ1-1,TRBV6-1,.,CASSELGITEAFF,TGTGCCAGCAGTGAATTGGGAATCACTGAAGCTTTCTTT
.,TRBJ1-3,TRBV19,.,CASNPPLGNTIYF,TGTGCCAGTAACCCACCTCTAGGAAACACCATATATTTT
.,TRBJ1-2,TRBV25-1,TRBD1,CASSEPGTGGVYGYTF,TGTGCCAGCAGTGAACCTGGGACAGGGGGCGTGTATGGCTACACCTTC
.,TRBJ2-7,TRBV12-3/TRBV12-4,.,CASGRQYEQYF,TGTGCCAGCGGGAGACAATACGAGCAGTACTTC
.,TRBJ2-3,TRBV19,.,CASSGGSSTDTQYF,TGTGCCAGTAGTGGGGGATCTAGCACAGATACGCAGTATTTT
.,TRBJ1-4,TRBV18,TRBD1,CASSLGQANEKLFF,TGTGCCAGCTCACTGGGACAGGCAAATGAAAAACTGTTTTTT
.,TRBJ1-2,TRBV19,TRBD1,CASSSPGQRDSYGYTF,TGTGCCAGTAGTTCCCCGGGACAGCGGGACTCCTATGGCTACACCTTC
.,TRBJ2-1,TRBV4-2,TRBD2,CASSQYSGGPSYNEQFF,TGTGCCAGCAGCCAGTATAGCGGGGGGCCCTCCTACAATGAGCAGTTCTTC
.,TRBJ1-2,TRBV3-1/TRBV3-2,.,CASSQDPRVYGYTF,TGTGCCAGCAGCCAAGATCCCAGGGTCTATGGCTACACCTTC
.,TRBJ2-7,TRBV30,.,CAWSTSTGVHEQYF,TGTGCCTGGAGTACCTCAACCGGGGTTCACGAGCAGTACTTC
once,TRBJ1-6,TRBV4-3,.,CASSQRWQGNSPLHF,TGCGCCAGCAGCCAAAGGTGGCAGGGTAATTCACCCCTCCACTTT
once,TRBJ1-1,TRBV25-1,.,CASRDIQGLGTEAFF,TGTGCCAGCAGAGACATACAGGGCTTGGGCACTGAAGCTTTCTTT